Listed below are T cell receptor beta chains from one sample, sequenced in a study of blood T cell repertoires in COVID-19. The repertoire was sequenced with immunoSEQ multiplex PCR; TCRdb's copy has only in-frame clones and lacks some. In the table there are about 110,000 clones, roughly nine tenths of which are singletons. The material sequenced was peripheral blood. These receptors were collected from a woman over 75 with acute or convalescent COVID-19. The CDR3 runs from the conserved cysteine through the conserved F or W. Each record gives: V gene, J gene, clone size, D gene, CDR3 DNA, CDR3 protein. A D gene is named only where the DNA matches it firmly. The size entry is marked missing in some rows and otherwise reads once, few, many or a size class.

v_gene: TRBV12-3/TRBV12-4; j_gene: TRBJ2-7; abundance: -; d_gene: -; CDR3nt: TGTGCCAGCAGTTTACTAGCCAACTACGAGCAGTACTTC; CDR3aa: CASSLLANYEQYF
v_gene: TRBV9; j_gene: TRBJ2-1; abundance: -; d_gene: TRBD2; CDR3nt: TGTGCCAGCAGCGTAGAGGTAGCGGGGGGCTTTAGGGATGAGCAGTTCTTC; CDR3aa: CASSVEVAGGFRDEQFF
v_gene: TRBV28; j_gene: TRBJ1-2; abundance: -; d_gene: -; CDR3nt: TGTGCCAGCAGTTCGCCGTATGAGGGAGGCTACACCTTC; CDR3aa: CASSSPYEGGYTF
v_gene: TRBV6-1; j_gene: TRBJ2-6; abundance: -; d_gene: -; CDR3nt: TGTGCCAGCAGTGATTCCTGGGCCAACGTCCTGACTTTC; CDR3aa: CASSDSWANVLTF
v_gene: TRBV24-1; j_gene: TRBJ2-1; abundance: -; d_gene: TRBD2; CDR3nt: TGTGCCACCAGTGACCCGACTAGCGGGGGGGATTCCTACAATGAGCAGTTCTTC; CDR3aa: CATSDPTSGGDSYNEQFF
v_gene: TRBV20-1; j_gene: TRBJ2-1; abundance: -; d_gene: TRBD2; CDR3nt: TGCAGTGCTAGTCGGTCCAGCGGGGGACTTAAAACCCTCCATGAGCAGTTCTTC; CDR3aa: CSASRSSGGLKTLHEQFF
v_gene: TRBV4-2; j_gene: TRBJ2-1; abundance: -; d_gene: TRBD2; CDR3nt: TGTGCCAGCAGCCAAGTCACTAGCGGGGCAAAAGACAATGAGCAGTTCTTC; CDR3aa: CASSQVTSGAKDNEQFF
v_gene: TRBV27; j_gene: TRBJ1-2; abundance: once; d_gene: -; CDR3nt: TGTGCCAGCAGTTCACCTCAGGGCTATGGCTACACCTTC; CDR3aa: CASSSPQGYGYTF
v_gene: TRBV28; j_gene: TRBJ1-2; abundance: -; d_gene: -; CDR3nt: TGTGCCACCGACTCGCTAGGCGGCTACACCTTC; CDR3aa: CATDSLGGYTF
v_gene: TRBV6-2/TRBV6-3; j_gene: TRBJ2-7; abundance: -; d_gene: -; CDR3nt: TGTGCCAGCAGTTACCCGGGACTGTCGTTGGCGTACGAGCAGTACTTC; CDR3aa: CASSYPGLSLAYEQYF
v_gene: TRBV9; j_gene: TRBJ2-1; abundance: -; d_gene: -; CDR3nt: TGTGCCAGCAGTCCCAGGACTCCTGCTCATGAGCAGTTCTTC; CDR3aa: CASSPRTPAHEQFF